Listed below are T cell receptor beta chains from one sample, sequenced in a study of shared clonotypes between healthy human individuals. Libraries were prepared by immunoSEQ multiplex PCR; TCRdb keeps only in-frame clonotypes and omits some of them. In the table there are over a million clones, over 95% of which are singletons. The sequenced sample consisted of naive CD4+ T cells sorted from blood. These receptors came from a man aged 30-40 years in good health. Both conserved end residues are part of each CDR3. The order of the fields is D gene, J gene, clone size, V gene, CDR3 DNA, CDR3 protein. The D gene is left open where the match is weak. Clone size appears in some rows only: once, few, many, or a class for an expanded clone.

>TRBD1|TRBJ1-2|NA|TRBV7-6
TGTGCCTGGGGACAGGAAACGGGCTACACCTTC
CAWGQETGYTF
>NA|TRBJ2-1|once|TRBV7-8
TGTGCCAGCAGCCCCAGAGCGGGACAGGCTGCGATAAATGAGCAGTTCTTC
CASSPRAGQAAINEQFF
>NA|TRBJ1-5|NA|TRBV15
TGTGCCACCAGCAGCCCCTGGATTTTGCCCCAGCATTTT
CATSSPWILPQHF
>TRBD2|TRBJ2-1|NA|TRBV7-2
TGTGCCAGCAAACTAGCGGGAGCAACCTACAATGAGCAGTTCTTC
CASKLAGATYNEQFF
>NA|TRBJ2-7|once|TRBV6-1
TGTGCCAGCAGTGAATTCCTGGTCAGCGAGCAGTACTTC
CASSEFLVSEQYF
>NA|TRBJ2-2|NA|TRBV28
TGTGCCGGAGAGACCAGACTCGCCGCCGGGGAGCTGTTTTTT
CAGETRLAAGELFF
>NA|TRBJ2-1|NA|TRBV7-8
TGTGCCAGCAGCTTAGTAACGTCCTACAATGAGCAGTTCTTC
CASSLVTSYNEQFF
>TRBD2|TRBJ2-1|NA|TRBV27
TGTGCCAGCAGTCTCGGGACTAGCGGGAGTCACGGGTGGGTCGGCAATGAGCAGTTCTTC
CASSLGTSGSHGWVGNEQFF
>TRBD2|TRBJ2-3|NA|TRBV5-1
TGCGCCAGCAGCCTGGGACTAGAAGGAGATACGCAGTATTTT
CASSLGLEGDTQYF
>TRBD2|TRBJ2-4|NA|TRBV6-1
TGTGCCAGCAGTGAAGGGGCGGGGGTAGACATTCAGTACTTC
CASSEGAGVDIQYF
>NA|TRBJ2-7|NA|TRBV4-2
TGTGCCAGCAGCCAAGAGGGGGGCGACTCCTACGAGCAGTACTTC
CASSQEGGDSYEQYF
>NA|TRBJ1-2|NA|TRBV7-9
TGTGCCAGCAGCTTAATTGGGGTGGAGGGATATGGCTACACCTTC
CASSLIGVEGYGYTF
>TRBD2|TRBJ2-1|NA|TRBV7-2
TGTGCCAGCAACAGCGGGGCCTACAATGAGCAGTTCTTC
CASNSGAYNEQFF
>NA|TRBJ2-2|NA|TRBV7-2
TGTGCCAGCAGCTTATCAGGCTCCACCGGGGAGCTGTTTTTT
CASSLSGSTGELFF
>NA|TRBJ2-7|NA|TRBV7-8
TGTGCCAGCAGCCATGGGACACGAACCTACGAGCAGTACTTC
CASSHGTRTYEQYF
>NA|TRBJ1-1|NA|TRBV7-3
TGTGCCAGCAGCTTAAAGGCAGGAACCTTCACTGAAGCTTTCTTT
CASSLKAGTFTEAFF